Listed below are T cell receptor beta chains from one sample, sequenced in a study of OX40 agonist ivuxolimab in advanced cancers. Produced via immunoSEQ multiplex PCR; TCRdb's table is partial and in-frame only. The data contain around 92,000 clones, 85% to 95% of them singletons. The material sequenced was CD4+ or CD8+ T cells sorted from blood, taken in a trial of the OX40 agonist ivuxolimab. These receptors were collected from an adult with an advanced solid tumor such as melanoma, head and neck, liver or kidney cancer. Both conserved end residues are part of each CDR3. Fields, in order: J gene, V gene, clone size, D gene, CDR3 DNA, CDR3 protein. D genes are given only for firm matches. Clone size is not always given. Where it is, it says once, few, many or a class for expanded clones.

TRBJ1-5	TRBV19	NA	NA	TGTGCCAGTAGTATTTGGGGATTGAGGGGGAATAGCAATCAGCCCCAGCATTTT	CASSIWGLRGNSNQPQHF
TRBJ1-2	TRBV28	NA	NA	TGTGCCAGCAGTTTCCCTAACTATGGCTACACCTTC	CASSFPNYGYTF
TRBJ2-1	TRBV2	NA	NA	TGTGCCAGCAGTGACGGAGGGATTAGCTCCTACAATGAGCAGTTCTTC	CASSDGGISSYNEQFF
TRBJ2-6	TRBV29-1	NA	TRBD2	TGCAGCGTTGGATTAGCGGGGAGCTCTGGGGCCAACGTCCTGACTTTC	CSVGLAGSSGANVLTF
TRBJ1-4	TRBV30	NA	NA	TGTGCCTGGAGAGCACCGGGAAGACCGACTAATGAAAAACTGTTTTTT	CAWRAPGRPTNEKLFF
TRBJ2-7	TRBV18	NA	NA	TGTGCCAGCTCACCAGGTACAGGGAACTACGAGCAGTACTTC	CASSPGTGNYEQYF
TRBJ1-4	TRBV4-2	once	NA	TGTGCCAGCAGCCAAGATAGGCAGGGTGTAGGCGAAAAACTGTTTTTT	CASSQDRQGVGEKLFF
TRBJ2-1	TRBV9	NA	TRBD2	TGTGCCAGCAGCGTCGAGCGGGAGGGCCTCGGGGAGCAGTTCTTC	CASSVEREGLGEQFF
TRBJ2-3	TRBV7-9	NA	NA	TGTGCCAGCAGCTTAGAAACTAATACGCAGTATTTT	CASSLETNTQYF
TRBJ2-5	TRBV7-7	NA	TRBD1	TGTGCTAGCAGCTCCCTCGGACAGGGCGACGAAGAGACCCAGTACTTC	CASSSLGQGDEETQYF
TRBJ2-1	TRBV30	NA	NA	TGTGCCTGGAGTAGTCCGGCGCTAGCGACCGCTGAGCAGTTCTTC	CAWSSPALATAEQFF
TRBJ1-2	TRBV25-1	NA	NA	TGTGCCAGCAGTGGCATCAGGACGATGGGAGATGGCTACACCTTC	CASSGIRTMGDGYTF
TRBJ2-3	TRBV27	NA	NA	TGTGCCAGCAGTTTATTTGGGCTCCAAAGCACAGATACGCAGTATTTT	CASSLFGLQSTDTQYF
TRBJ2-2	TRBV27	NA	NA	TGTGCCAGCAGTAGATTAAAGAACACCGGGGAGCTGTTTTTT	CASSRLKNTGELFF
TRBJ1-5	TRBV30	NA	TRBD1	TGTGCCTGGAGCCCACCCCCCACAAGGGGGCTGAGCAATCAGCCCCAGCATTTT	CAWSPPPTRGLSNQPQHF
TRBJ2-1	TRBV11-3	once	TRBD2	TGTGCCAGCAGCTTGAGTATAGCGGGAGGGGATGAGCAGTTCTTC	CASSLSIAGGDEQFF
TRBJ2-3	TRBV18	NA	NA	TGTGCCAGCTCACCACCGGCCAGGGCAGATACGCAGTATTTT	CASSPPARADTQYF
TRBJ2-5	TRBV7-9	NA	TRBD1	TGTGCCAGCAGCCCCCGACAGGGGAAGAAGGGACAAGAGACCCAGTACTTC	CASSPRQGKKGQETQYF
TRBJ2-3	TRBV15	NA	NA	TGTGCCACCAGCAGAATAGCGACTAGCACAGATACGCAGTATTTT	CATSRIATSTDTQYF
TRBJ1-4	TRBV6-5	NA	NA	TGTGCCAGCAGTATCCCCGGGAGTGAAAAACTGTTTTTT	CASSIPGSEKLFF
TRBJ2-3	TRBV9	NA	TRBD2	TGTGCCAGCAGCGTCACCTTCGGGACTAGCGGCACAGATACGCAGTATTTT	CASSVTFGTSGTDTQYF
TRBJ2-3	TRBV28	NA	TRBD1	TGTGCCAGCAGCTCGATCCAGGGGGCCCACTACACAGATACGCAGTATTTT	CASSSIQGAHYTDTQYF
TRBJ1-5	TRBV6-5	NA	NA	TGTGCCAGCGGACGGATCGCCAATCAGCCCCAGCATTTT	CASGRIANQPQHF
TRBJ2-5	TRBV2	NA	NA	TGTGCCAGCAAGTACCAAGAGACCCAGTACTTC	CASKYQETQYF
TRBJ2-3	TRBV6-5	once	NA	TGTGCCAGCAGCCCTCGTGCCCCAGATACGCAGTATTTT	CASSPRAPDTQYF
TRBJ2-3	TRBV5-4	NA	TRBD1	TGTGCCAGCAGCCGTCCCGTCGGGACAGGGGGCAATACGCAGTATTTT	CASSRPVGTGGNTQYF
TRBJ2-1	TRBV11-3	NA	TRBD2	TGTGCCAGCAGCCGGGGAATGCCTAGCGGGAGTTGGGCCTACAATGAGCAGTTCTTC	CASSRGMPSGSWAYNEQFF
TRBJ2-2	TRBV9	NA	NA	TGTGCCAGCAGCGTAACCCGGACCGGGGAGCTGTTTTTT	CASSVTRTGELFF
TRBJ1-4	TRBV5-1	once	NA	TGCGCCAGCAGGGGGGGGCCTAATGAAAAACTGTTTTTT	CASRGGPNEKLFF
TRBJ2-5	TRBV6-5	NA	NA	TGTGCCAGCAGTTCCCGCCAAGAGACCCAGTACTTC	CASSSRQETQYF
TRBJ1-4	TRBV7-2	NA	NA	TGTGCCAGCAGGAAAGCTGGGACACCTGAAAAACTGTTTTTT	CASRKAGTPEKLFF
TRBJ1-5	TRBV6-5	NA	NA	TGTGCCAGCAGCGATCGGCGGGGGCAGCCCCAGCATTTT	CASSDRRGQPQHF
TRBJ1-1	TRBV2	few	NA	TGTGCCAGGCGATCATCGCACAGAGCTTTCTTT	CARRSSHRAFF
TRBJ1-2	TRBV5-1	NA	NA	TGCGCCAGTAGAGACCCCCGGGACTCCTATGGCTACACCTTC	CASRDPRDSYGYTF
TRBJ2-1	TRBV7-9	NA	NA	TGTGCCAGCAGCTTTCAAAATGAGCAGTTCTTC	CASSFQNEQFF
TRBJ2-5	TRBV7-2	NA	TRBD2	TGTGCCAGCACCGTGATGGGACTAGCGGTCGAGACCCAGTACTTC	CASTVMGLAVETQYF
TRBJ2-2	TRBV28	once	NA	TGTGCCAGCAGTTTTTATACCGGGGAGCTGTTTTTT	CASSFYTGELFF
TRBJ2-3	TRBV19	NA	NA	TGTGCCAGTAGTAAGGGTAGGAATACGCAGTATTTT	CASSKGRNTQYF
TRBJ1-1	TRBV7-2	NA	NA	TGTGCCAGCAGCCCTTCAGGAACCCCGTTGTCTGAAGCTTTCTTT	CASSPSGTPLSEAFF
TRBJ1-5	TRBV7-8	NA	TRBD1	TGTGCCAGCAGCTTACTGAGGGGGCAGGCGGGGCCCCAGCATTTT	CASSLLRGQAGPQHF
TRBJ1-2	TRBV15	NA	NA	TGTGCCACCAGCAGAGAGAGGGAAACGGGCTACACCTTC	CATSRERETGYTF
TRBJ1-5	TRBV19	NA	NA	TGTGCCAGTACGCGCGGACCCAACGATCAGCCCCAGCATTTT	CASTRGPNDQPQHF
TRBJ1-2	TRBV6-1	NA	NA	TGTGCCAGCAGTGAATACATCTGGGCAGGGAACTATGGCTACACCTTC	CASSEYIWAGNYGYTF
TRBJ1-2	TRBV15	NA	NA	TGTGCCACCAGCGGGTGGGCCTATGGCTACACCTTC	CATSGWAYGYTF
TRBJ2-7	TRBV7-2	NA	TRBD2	TGTGCCAGCAGCGCCGGGACTAGCGGGTACGAGCAGTACTTC	CASSAGTSGYEQYF
TRBJ2-2	TRBV7-2	NA	TRBD2	TGTGCCAGCAGACCCCGAAGGACTAGCAGCACCGGGGAGCTGTTTTTT	CASRPRRTSSTGELFF
TRBJ2-2	TRBV6-6	NA	TRBD2	TGTGCCAGCAGTTTCGGACTAGCTACCTCTGGGGAGCTGTTTTTT	CASSFGLATSGELFF
TRBJ1-2	TRBV5-1	NA	TRBD1	TGCGCCAGCGGTGGACAGGGCTTAAACTATGGCTACACCTTC	CASGGQGLNYGYTF
TRBJ2-1	TRBV7-3	once	NA	TGTGCCAGCAGCCTGTACCGCCCTCGGGGAGTTACAATTGAGCAGTTCTTC	CASSLYRPRGVTIEQFF
TRBJ1-2	TRBV19	NA	NA	TGTGCCAGTAAAGGACCCGGGACCTGGGGCTCCTATGGCTACACCTTC	CASKGPGTWGSYGYTF
TRBJ1-3	TRBV4-1	NA	NA	TGCGCCAGCAGCCAAGGAGTGCTTAGGGCCCTAGAGGGAAACACCATATATTTT	CASSQGVLRALEGNTIYF
TRBJ2-1	TRBV6-5	NA	NA	TGTGCCAGCCGGCGGGACGGATACTACAATGAGCAGTTCTTC	CASRRDGYYNEQFF
TRBJ1-6	TRBV7-6	NA	NA	TGTGCCAGCAGCTTAGTCGCCGGATCCTATAATTCACCCCTCCACTTT	CASSLVAGSYNSPLHF
TRBJ1-5	TRBV21-1	once	NA	TGTGCCAGCCGTAGACGGCAGCCCCAGCATTTT	CASRRRQPQHF
TRBJ2-3	TRBV28	NA	NA	TGTGCCAGCAGTCGTCCTTCGGGGGAGGTAACGGATACGCAGTATTTT	CASSRPSGEVTDTQYF